The 11 T cell receptor beta chains reported below all come from one sample, sequenced in a study of T-cell memory formation after mild COVID-19. TCRdb ran MiXCR on the 5' RACE reads and lists one entry per CDR3 protein. Of around 190,000 distinct CDR3 sequences listed, approximately 17% are singletons. The specimen sequenced was PBMCs or a T cell subset sorted from them (not recorded which). The receptor source for this set is a man between 18 and 35 years old who had mild COVID-19 (a few samples of this study predate the infection). Cell type and time point are not known.

This clonotype was picked up many times. The chain carries TRBV4-1 and TRBJ1-5, with TRBD1 as a possible D gene (6 bases). V lost 4 bases and J lost 5, with 18 bases in between. The length of the CDR3 is 16 residues. CDR1 and CDR2 (germline): MGHRA, YSYEKL. The chain's CDR3 is CASSLKVWGADQPQHF. The CDR3 nucleotides read TGCGCCAGCAGCCTCAAAGTCTGGGGGGCCGATCAGCCCCAGCATTTT.

J is TRBJ1-1 and V is TRBV9; D call uncertain. Germline CDR1 reads SGDLS; CDR2 reads YYNGEE. Between the trimmed V and J ends, which lost 0 bases and 1 base, there was a span of 10 bases. CDR3 length equals 15 residues. The CDR3 DNA reads TGTGCCAGCAGCGTAGTGGGTCCTCCGAACACTGAAGCTTTCTTT. Translated, it gives CASSVVGPPNTEAFF.

V gene TRBV28 combines with J gene TRBJ2-1; tentatively, D is TRBD1 (6 bases). Trimming pared 6 bases from V and 5 bases from J, leaving 8 bases between. This CDR3 is 12 amino acids long. Germline loops: CDR1 MDHEN, CDR2 SYDVKM. CDR3 nucleotide sequence: TGTGCCAGCAGGGACAGACACAATGAGCAGTTCTTC. Amino acids: CASRDRHNEQFF.

This sequence joins TRBV15 and TRBJ2-2; TRBD1 aligns across 7 bases. The length of the CDR3 is 17 residues. Germline trimming cut 0 bases from V and 7 bases from J; bases unmatched to any gene: 11. Germline-derived CDR1 and CDR2 are LNHNV and YYDKDF (reference sequence). CDR3 nucleotide sequence: TGTGCCACCAGCAGAGACCCGACAGGGTACGGAAACGGGGAGCTGTTTTTT. Amino acid sequence: CATSRDPTGYGNGELFF.

Here the CDR3 DNA reads TGTGCCACCCTGGACAGCGCGAACACCGGGGAGCTGTTTTTT. Amino acids: CATLDSANTGELFF. The rearrangement links TRBV18 to TRBJ2-2; the D gene is possibly TRBD1 (6 bases). The CDR3 loop spans 14 amino acids. The V gene's germline CDR1 is KGHSH and CDR2 LQKENI. Trimming took off 10 bases at V and 0 bases at J, with 12 bases between the two ends. The variable domain in full, completed from reference TRBV18 and TRBJ2-2, reads NAGVMQNPRHLVRRRGQEARLRCSPMKGHSHVYWYRQLPEEGLKFMVYLQKENIIDESGMPKERFSAEFPKEGPSILRIQQVVRGDSAAYFCATLDSANTGELFFGEGSRLTVL.

The CDR3 here is CASSPPHLGAYNEQFF. The CDR3 bases are TGTGCCAGCAGCCCACCGCACCTGGGGGCCTACAATGAGCAGTTCTTC. This rearrangement joins TRBV6-2 or TRBV6-3 to TRBJ2-1; D may correspond to TRBD1 or TRBD2 (5 bases each). The CDR3 spans 16 residues. V gave up 6 bases and J gave up 2 bases, with 17 bases separating them. In germline, CDR1 is MNHEY, CDR2 SVGEGT.

The chain links TRBV4-3 to TRBJ2-5; D might be TRBD2 (6 bases). Germline V gives CDR1 LGHNA, CDR2 YSLEER. This CDR3 is 16 amino acids long. Trimming removed 0 bases from V and 2 bases from J, with 13 bases in between. CDR3 protein: CASSQDLRRGQETQYF. CDR3 DNA: TGCGCCAGCAGCCAAGACTTAAGGAGGGGACAAGAGACCCAGTACTTC.

This rearrangement joins TRBV7-9 to TRBJ1-6; tentatively, D is TRBD1 (6 bases). CDR1 is SEHNR and CDR2 is FQNEAQ in the germline V gene (reference sequence). There are 14 residues in the CDR3. Trimming cost V 5 bases and J 10 bases, with 15 bases left between them. CDR3 residues: CASSSQGWGSPLHF. CDR3 in DNA: TGTGCCAGCAGCAGCCAGGGGTGGGGATCACCCCTCCACTTT.

This chain joins TRBV28 and TRBJ1-6, with D unresolved. The V end lost 8 bases, the J end lost 7 bases, and 15 bases lay between the germline ends. Per the germline V gene, CDR1 is MDHEN and CDR2 is SYDVKM. This CDR3 is built from 14 residues. The CDR3 is CASFPGIANSPLHF. The CDR3 nucleotides are TGTGCCAGCTTTCCCGGTATAGCCAATTCACCCCTCCACTTT. Full variable domain (missing parts from reference TRBV28 and TRBJ1-6): DVKVTQSSRYLVKRTGEKVFLECVQDMDHENMFWYRQDPGLGLRLIYFSYDVKMKEKGDIPEGYSVSREKKERFSLILESASTNQTSMYLCASFPGIANSPLHFGNGTRLTVT.

The chain has TRBV7-2 and TRBJ1-3; D is perhaps TRBD1 (6 bases). The germline V and J ends were trimmed by 5 bases and 0 bases, with 8 bases remaining between them. The CDR3 consists of 14 residues. Germline values: CDR1 SGHTA, CDR2 FQGNSA. The CDR3 spells CASSRQVSGNTIYF. The CDR3 nucleotides are TGTGCCAGCAGCCGACAGGTCTCTGGAAACACCATATATTTT.

This clonotype was recorded a few times. J is TRBJ2-4 and V is TRBV6-1; D remains unclear. V was cut by 2 bases and J by 5 bases, with 10 bases left in between. Germline V lookup: CDR1 MNHNS, CDR2 SASEGT. The CDR3 runs to 14 residues. In nucleotides, the CDR3 is TGTGCCAGCAGTGAAACACTCGGGCAAAACATTCAGTACTTC. Its translation: CASSETLGQNIQYF.